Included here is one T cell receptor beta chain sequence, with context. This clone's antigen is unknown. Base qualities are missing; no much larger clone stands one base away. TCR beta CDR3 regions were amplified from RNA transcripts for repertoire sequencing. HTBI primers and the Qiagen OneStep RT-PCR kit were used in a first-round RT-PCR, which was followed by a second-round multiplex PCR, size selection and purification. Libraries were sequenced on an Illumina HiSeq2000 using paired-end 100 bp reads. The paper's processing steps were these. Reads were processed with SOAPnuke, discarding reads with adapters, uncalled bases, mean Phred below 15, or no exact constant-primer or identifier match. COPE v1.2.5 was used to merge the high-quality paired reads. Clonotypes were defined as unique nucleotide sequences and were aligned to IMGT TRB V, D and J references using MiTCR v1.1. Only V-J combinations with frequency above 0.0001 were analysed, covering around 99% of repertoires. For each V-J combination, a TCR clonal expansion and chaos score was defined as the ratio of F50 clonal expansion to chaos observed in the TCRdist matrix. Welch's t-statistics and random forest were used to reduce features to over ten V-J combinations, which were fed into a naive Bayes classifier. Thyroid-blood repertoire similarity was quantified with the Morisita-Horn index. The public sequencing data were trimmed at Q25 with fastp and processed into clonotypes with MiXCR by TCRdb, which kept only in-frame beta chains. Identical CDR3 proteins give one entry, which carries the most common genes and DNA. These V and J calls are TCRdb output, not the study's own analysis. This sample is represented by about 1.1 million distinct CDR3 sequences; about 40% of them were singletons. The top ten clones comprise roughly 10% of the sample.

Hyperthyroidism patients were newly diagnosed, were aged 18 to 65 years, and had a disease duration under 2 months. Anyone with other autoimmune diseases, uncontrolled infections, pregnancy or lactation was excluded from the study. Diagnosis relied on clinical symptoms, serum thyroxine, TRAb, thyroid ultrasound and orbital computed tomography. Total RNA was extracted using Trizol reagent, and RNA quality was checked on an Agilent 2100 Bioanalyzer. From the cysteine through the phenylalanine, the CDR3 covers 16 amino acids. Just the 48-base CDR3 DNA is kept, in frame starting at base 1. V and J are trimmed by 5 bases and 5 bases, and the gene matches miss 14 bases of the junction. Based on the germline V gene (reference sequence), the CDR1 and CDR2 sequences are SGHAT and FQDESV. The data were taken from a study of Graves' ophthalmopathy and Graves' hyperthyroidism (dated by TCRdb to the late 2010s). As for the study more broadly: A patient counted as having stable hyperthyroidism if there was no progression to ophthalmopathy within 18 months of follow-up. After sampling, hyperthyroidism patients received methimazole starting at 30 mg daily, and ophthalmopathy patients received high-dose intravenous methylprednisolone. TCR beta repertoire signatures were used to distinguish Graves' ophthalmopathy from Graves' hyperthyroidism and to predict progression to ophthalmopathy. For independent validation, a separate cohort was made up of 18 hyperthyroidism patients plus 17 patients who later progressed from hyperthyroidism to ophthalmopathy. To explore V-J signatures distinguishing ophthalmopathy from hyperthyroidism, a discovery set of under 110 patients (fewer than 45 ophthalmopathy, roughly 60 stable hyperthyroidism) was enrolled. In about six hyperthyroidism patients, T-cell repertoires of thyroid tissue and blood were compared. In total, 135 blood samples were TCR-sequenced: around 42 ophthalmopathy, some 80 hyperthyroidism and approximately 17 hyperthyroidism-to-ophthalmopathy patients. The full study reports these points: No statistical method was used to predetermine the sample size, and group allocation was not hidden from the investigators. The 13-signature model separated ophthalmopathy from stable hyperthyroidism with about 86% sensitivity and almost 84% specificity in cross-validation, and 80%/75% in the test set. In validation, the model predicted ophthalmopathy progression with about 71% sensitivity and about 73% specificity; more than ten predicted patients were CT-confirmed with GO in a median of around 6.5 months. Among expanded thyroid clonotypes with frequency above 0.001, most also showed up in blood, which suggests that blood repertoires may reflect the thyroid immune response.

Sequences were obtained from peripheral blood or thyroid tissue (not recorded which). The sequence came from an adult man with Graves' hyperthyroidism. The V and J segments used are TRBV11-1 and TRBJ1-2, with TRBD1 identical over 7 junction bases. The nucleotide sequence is TGTGCCAGCAGCCCCGTCGTGACAGGGACTCCATATGGCTACACCTTC. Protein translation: CASSPVVTGTPYGYTF.